This T cell receptor beta chain was retrieved from a study of regulatory T cells in long-lasting Graves disease. The time point is: newly diagnosed GD, antithyroid drugs for less than 3 months. The TCR library was made from RNA extracted from PBMCs. The authors built TCR beta libraries using iRepertoire HTBI primers and Arm-PCR of CDR3 regions. MiXCR was run by TCRdb on the multiplex PCR reads, yielding one entry per CDR3 protein. The sample yields 520,000 or so distinct CDR3 sequences, around 12% seen once. These data also featured in a second study, about T cells in Graves' hyperthyroidism and ophthalmopathy.

The source was peripheral blood mononuclear cells (PBMCs), collected at new diagnosis, from a patient treated with antithyroid drugs. The TCR originated in a woman in her twenties or thirties with Graves disease.

CDR3 sequence reads: CASSLGGGVQPQHF. In DNA form, the CDR3 reads TGTGCCAGCAGTTTAGGGGGGGGCGTCCAGCCCCAGCATTTT. The V and J genes are TRBV27 and TRBJ1-5, with a weak D call TRBD1 (6 bases). The CDR3 consists of 14 residues. Germline-derived CDR1 and CDR2 are MNHEY and SMNVEV (reference sequence). V dropped 2 bases and J dropped 7 bases, with 12 bases sitting between them.